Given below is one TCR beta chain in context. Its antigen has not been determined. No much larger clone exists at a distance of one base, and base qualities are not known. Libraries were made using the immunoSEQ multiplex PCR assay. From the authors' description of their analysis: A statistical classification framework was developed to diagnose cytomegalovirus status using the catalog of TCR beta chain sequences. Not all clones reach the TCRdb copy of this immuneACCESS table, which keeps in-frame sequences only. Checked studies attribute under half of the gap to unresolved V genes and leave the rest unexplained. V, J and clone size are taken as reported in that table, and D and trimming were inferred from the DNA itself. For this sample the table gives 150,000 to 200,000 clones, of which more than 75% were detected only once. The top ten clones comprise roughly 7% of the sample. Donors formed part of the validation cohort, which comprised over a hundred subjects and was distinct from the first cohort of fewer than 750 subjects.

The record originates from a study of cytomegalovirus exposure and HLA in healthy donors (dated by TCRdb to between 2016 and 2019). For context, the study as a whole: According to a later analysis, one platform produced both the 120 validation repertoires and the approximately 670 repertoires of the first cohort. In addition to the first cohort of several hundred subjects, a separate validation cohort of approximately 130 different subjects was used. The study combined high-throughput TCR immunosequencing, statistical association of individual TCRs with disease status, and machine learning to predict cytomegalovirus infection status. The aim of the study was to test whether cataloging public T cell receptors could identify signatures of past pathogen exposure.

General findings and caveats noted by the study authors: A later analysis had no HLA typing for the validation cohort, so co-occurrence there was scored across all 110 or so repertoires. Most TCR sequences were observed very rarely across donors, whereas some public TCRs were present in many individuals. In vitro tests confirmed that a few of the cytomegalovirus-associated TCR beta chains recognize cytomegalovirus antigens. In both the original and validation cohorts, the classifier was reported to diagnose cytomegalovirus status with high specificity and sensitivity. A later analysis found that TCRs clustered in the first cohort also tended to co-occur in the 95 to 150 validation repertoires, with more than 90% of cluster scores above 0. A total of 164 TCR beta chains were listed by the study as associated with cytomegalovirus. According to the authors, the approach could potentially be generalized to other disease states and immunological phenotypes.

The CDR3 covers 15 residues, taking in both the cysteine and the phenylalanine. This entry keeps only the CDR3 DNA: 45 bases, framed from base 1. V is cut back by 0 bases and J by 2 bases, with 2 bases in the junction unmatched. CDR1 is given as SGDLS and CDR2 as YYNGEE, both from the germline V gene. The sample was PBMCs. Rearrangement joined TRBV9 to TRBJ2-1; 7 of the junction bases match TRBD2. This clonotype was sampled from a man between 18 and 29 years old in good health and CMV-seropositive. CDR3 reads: CASSVGGRPYNEQFF. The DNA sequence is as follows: TGTGCCAGCAGCGTAGGCGGGAGACCCTACAATGAGCAGTTCTTC.